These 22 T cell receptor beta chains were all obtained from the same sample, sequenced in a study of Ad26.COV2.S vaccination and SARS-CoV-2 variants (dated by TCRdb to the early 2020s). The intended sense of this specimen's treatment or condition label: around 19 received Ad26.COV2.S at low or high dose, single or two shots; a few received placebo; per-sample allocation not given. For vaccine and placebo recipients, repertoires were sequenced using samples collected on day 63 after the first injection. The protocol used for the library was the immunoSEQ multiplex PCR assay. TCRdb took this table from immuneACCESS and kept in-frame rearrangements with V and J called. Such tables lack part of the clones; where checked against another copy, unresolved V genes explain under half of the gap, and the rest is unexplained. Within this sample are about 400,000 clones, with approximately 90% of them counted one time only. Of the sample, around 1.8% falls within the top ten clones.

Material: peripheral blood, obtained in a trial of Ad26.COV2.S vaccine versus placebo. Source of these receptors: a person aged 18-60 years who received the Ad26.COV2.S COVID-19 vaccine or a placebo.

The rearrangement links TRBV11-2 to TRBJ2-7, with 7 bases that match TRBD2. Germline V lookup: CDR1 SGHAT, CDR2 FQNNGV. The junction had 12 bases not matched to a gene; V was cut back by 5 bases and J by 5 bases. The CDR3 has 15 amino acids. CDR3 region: CASSRQRGGDHEQYF. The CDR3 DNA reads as TGTGCCAGCAGCCGCCAGCGGGGTGGAGACCACGAGCAGTACTTC.

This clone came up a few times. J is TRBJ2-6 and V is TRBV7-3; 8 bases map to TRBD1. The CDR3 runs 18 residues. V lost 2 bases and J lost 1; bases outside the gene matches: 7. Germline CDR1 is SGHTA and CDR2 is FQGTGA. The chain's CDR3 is CASSLVGTGRSGANVLTF. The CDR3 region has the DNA TGTGCCAGCAGCTTAGTTGGGACAGGCCGATCTGGGGCCAACGTCCTGACTTTC.

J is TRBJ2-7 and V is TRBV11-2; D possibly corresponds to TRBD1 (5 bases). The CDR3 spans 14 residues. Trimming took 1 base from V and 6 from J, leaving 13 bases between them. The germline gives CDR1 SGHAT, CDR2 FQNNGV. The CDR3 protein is CASSLGRVAIEQYF. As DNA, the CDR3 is TGTGCCAGCAGCTTAGGCAGGGTCGCTATCGAGCAGTACTTC.

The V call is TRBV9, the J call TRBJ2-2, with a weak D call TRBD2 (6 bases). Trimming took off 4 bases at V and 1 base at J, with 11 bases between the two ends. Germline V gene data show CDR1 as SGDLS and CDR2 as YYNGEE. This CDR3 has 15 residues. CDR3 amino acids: CASSKAGGNTGELFF. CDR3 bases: TGTGCCAGCAGCAAAGCGGGCGGGAACACCGGGGAGCTGTTTTTT.

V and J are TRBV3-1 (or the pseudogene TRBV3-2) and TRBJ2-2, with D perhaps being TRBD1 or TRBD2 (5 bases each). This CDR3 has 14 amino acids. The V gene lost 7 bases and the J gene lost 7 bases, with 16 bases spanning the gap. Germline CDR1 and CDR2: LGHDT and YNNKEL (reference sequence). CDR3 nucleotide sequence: TGTGCCAGCACCCCCGGGGCCTCCAGCGGGGAGCTGTTTTTT. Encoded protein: CASTPGASSGELFF.

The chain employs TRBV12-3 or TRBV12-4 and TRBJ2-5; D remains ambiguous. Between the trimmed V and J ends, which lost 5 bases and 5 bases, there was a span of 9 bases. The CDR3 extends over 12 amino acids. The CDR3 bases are TGTGCCAGCAGTCCCGACCGGGAGACCCAGTACTTC. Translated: CASSPDRETQYF.

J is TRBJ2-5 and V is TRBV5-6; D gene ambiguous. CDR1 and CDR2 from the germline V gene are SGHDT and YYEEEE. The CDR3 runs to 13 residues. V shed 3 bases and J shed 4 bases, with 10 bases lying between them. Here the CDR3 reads CASSWDGVETQYF. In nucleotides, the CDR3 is TGTGCCAGCAGCTGGGATGGGGTAGAGACCCAGTACTTC.

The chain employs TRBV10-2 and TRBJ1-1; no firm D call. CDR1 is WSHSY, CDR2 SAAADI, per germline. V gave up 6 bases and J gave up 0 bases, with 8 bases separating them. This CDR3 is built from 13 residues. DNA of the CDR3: TGCGCCAGCAGCTCGGGGATGAACACTGAAGCTTTCTTT. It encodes CASSSGMNTEAFF.

CDR3: CASSLSGGRHYGYTF. The CDR3 DNA sequence: TGTGCCAGCAGTCTTAGTGGGGGGCGGCACTATGGCTACACCTTC. This chain uses TRBV3-1 (or the pseudogene TRBV3-2) with TRBJ1-2; TRBD1 might be the D (6 bases). Germline V gene lookup returns CDR1 LGHDT and CDR2 YNNKEL (reference sequence). Trimming pared 6 bases from V and 3 bases from J, leaving 17 bases between. The CDR3 has 15 amino acids.

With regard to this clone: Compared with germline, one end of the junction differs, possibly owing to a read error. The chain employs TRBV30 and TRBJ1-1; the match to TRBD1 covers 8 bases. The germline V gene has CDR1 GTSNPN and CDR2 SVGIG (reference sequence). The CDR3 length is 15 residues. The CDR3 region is CAWRSGGAWNAEAFF. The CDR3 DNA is TGTGCCTGGAGGTCAGGGGGCGCGTGGAACGCTGAAGCTTTCTTT.

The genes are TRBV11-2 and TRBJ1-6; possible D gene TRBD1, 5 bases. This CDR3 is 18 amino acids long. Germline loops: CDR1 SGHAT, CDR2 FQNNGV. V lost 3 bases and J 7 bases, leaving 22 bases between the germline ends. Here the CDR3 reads CASSFMGRPLGINSPLHF. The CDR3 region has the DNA TGTGCCAGCAGCTTTATGGGACGACCCCTGGGGATCAATTCACCCCTCCACTTT.

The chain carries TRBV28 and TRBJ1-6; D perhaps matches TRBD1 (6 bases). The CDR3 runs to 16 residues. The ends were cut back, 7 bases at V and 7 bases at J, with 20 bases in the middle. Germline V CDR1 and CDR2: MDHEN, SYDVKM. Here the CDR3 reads CASTGWGRGENSPLHF. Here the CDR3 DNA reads TGTGCCAGCACCGGATGGGGCAGGGGAGAGAATTCACCCCTCCACTTT. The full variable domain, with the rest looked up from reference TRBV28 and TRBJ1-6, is DVKVTQSSRYLVKRTGEKVFLECVQDMDHENMFWYRQDPGLGLRLIYFSYDVKMKEKGDIPEGYSVSREKKERFSLILESASTNQTSMYLCASTGWGRGENSPLHFGNGTRLTVT.

The CDR3 region has the DNA TGTGCCAGCAGTTACTCCAGGGGGACTGCGGGCAATCAGCCCCAGCATTTT. It encodes CASSYSRGTAGNQPQHF. The chain combines TRBV6-2 or TRBV6-3 with TRBJ1-5; TRBD1 matches at 7 bases. The CDR3 covers 17 residues. V gave up 0 bases and J gave up 2 bases; unmatched junction bases: 7. Germline lookup yields CDR1 MNHEY and CDR2 SVGEGT.

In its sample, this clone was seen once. For the CDR3, the DNA is TGCGCCAGCAGCCCCCCGGACAGGGCCCATGGCTACACCTTC. Its translation is CASSPPDRAHGYTF. The chain joins TRBV5-1 to TRBJ1-2; 8 bases are shared with TRBD1. Germline trimming cut 4 bases from V and 6 bases from J; bases unmatched to any gene: 8. CDR3 length equals 14 residues. Germline CDR1 and CDR2: SGHRS and YFSETQ.

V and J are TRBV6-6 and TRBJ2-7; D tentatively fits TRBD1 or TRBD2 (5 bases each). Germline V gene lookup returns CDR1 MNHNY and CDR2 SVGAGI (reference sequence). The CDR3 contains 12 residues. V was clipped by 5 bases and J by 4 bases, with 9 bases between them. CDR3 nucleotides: TGTGCCAGCAGTGAGAGGGGTTACGAGCAGTACTTC. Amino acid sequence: CASSERGYEQYF.

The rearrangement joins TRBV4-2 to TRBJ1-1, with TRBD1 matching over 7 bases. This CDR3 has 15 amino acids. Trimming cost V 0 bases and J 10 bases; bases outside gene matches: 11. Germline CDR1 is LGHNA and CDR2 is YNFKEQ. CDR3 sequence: CASSQDAQGTPPAFF. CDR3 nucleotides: TGTGCCAGCAGCCAAGATGCACAGGGGACCCCACCAGCTTTCTTT.

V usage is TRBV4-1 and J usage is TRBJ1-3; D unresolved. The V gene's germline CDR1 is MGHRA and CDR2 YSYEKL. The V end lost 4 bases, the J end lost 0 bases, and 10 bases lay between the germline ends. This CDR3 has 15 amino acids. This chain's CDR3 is CASSRLIFSGNTIYF. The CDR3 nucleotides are TGCGCCAGCAGCCGCCTAATCTTCTCTGGAAACACCATATATTTT.

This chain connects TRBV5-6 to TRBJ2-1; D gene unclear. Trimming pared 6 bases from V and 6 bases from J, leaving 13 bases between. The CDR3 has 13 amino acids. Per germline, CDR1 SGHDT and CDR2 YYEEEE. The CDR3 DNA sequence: TGTGCCAGCACCTCTATCCGAACCAATGAGCAGTTCTTC. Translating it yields CASTSIRTNEQFF.

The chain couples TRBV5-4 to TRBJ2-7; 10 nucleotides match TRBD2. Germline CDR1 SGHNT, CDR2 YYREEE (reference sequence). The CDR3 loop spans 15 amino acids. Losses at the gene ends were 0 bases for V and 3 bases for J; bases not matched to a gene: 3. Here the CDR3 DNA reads TGTGCCAGCAGCTTGGCCGCTAGCGGGGGCTACGAGCAGTACTTC. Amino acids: CASSLAASGGYEQYF.

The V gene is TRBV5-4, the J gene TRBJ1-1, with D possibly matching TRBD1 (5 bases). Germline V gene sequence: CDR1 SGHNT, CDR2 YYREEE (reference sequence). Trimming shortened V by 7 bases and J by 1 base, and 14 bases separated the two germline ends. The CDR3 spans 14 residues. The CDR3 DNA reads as TGTGCCAGCTACCACGGGGGGACGAACACTGAAGCTTTCTTT. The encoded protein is CASYHGGTNTEAFF.

The CDR3 sequence: CASSIVGITGELFF. The CDR3, as DNA: TGTGCCAGTAGTATCGTTGGAATAACCGGGGAGCTGTTTTTT. The chain recombines TRBV19 with TRBJ2-2; D is unresolved. CDR1 and CDR2 (germline): LNHDA, SQIVND (reference sequence). With 3 bases removed from V and 5 bases from J, the gap between germline ends came to 10 bases. The CDR3 runs 14 residues. The full variable domain, rest sourced from reference TRBV19 and TRBJ2-2, is DGGITQSPKYLFRKEGQNVTLSCEQNLNHDAMYWYRQDPGQGLRLIYYSQIVNDFQKGDIAEGYSVSREKKESFPLTVTSAQKNPTAFYLCASSIVGITGELFFGEGSRLTVL.

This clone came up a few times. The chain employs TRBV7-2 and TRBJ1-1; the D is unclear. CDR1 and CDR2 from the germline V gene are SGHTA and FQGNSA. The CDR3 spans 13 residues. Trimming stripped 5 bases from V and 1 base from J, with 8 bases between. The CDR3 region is CASSVTRNTEAFF. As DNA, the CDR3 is TGTGCCAGCAGCGTTACAAGGAACACTGAAGCTTTCTTT.